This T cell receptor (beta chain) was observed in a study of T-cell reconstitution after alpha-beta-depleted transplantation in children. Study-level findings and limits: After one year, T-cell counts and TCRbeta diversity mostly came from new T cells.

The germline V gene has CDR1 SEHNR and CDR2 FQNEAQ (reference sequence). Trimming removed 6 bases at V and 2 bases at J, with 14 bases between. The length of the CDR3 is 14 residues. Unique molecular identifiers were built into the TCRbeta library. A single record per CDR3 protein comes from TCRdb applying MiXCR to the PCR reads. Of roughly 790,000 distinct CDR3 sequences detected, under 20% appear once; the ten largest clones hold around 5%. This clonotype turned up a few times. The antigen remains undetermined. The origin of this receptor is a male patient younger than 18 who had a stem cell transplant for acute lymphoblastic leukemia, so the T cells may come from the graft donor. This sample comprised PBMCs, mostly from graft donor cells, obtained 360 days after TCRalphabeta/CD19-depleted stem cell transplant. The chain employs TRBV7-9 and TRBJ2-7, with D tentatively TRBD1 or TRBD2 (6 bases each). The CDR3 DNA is TGTGCCAGCAGACTGATCGGGGGCCCCTACGAGCAGTACTTC. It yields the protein CASRLIGGPYEQYF.